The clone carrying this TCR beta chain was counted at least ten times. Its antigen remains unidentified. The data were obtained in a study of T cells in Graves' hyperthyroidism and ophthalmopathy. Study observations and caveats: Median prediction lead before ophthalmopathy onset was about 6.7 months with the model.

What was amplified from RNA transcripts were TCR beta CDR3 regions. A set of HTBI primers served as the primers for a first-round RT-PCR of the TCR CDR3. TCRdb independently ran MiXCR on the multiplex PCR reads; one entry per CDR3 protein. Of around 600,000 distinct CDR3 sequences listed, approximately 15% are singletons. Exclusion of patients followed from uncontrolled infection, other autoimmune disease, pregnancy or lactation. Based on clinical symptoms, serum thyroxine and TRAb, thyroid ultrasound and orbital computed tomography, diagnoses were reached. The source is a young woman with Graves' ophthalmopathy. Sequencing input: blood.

CDR3 region: CASSLAPEHGYTF. DNA of the CDR3: TGTGCCAGCAGTTTAGCACCCGAGCATGGCTACACCTTC. This chain joins TRBV12-3 or TRBV12-4 and TRBJ1-2, with D uncertain. V lost 0 bases to trimming and J lost 6 bases, with 8 bases between them. The CDR3 is 13 residues long.